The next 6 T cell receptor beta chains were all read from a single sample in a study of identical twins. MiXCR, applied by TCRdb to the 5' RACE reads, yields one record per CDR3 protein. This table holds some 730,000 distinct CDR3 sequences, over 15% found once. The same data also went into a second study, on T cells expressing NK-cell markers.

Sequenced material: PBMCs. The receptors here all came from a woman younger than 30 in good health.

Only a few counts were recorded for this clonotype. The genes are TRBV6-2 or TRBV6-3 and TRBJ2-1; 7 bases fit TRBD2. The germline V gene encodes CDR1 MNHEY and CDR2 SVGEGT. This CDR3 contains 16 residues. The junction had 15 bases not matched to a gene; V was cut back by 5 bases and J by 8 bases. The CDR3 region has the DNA TGTGCCAGCAGTCCCGAAATCTCCAGACTAGCTCATGAGCAGTTCTTC. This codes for CASSPEISRLAHEQFF.

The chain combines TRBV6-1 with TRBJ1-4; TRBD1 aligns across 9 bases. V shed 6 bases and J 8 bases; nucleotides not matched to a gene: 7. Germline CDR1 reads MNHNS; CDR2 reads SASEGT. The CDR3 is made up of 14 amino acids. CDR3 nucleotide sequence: TGTGCCAGCAGCCTGACCGGGACAGGGGAAAAACTGTTTTTT. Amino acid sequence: CASSLTGTGEKLFF.

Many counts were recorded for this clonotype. This CDR3 is CASRPESSGANVLTF. As DNA, the CDR3 is TGTGCCAGCAGACCCGAGAGCTCTGGGGCCAACGTCCTGACTTTC. V gene TRBV12-3 or TRBV12-4 combines with J gene TRBJ2-6; the D is unclear. V gave up 6 bases and J gave up 0 bases, with 9 bases separating them. CDR3 size: 15 residues.

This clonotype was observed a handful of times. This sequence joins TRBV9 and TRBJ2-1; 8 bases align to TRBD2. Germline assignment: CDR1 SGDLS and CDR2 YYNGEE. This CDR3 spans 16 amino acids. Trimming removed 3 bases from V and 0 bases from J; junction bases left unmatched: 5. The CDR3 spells CASSASGGSSYNEQFF. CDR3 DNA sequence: TGTGCCAGCAGCGCGAGCGGGGGAAGCTCCTACAATGAGCAGTTCTTC.

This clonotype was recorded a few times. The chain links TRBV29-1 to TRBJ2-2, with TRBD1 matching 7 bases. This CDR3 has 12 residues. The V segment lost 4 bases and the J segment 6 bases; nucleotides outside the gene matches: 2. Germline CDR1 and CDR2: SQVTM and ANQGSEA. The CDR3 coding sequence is TGCAGCGTTGCAGGGGGTGCCGGGGAGCTGTTTTTT. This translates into CSVAGGAGELFF.

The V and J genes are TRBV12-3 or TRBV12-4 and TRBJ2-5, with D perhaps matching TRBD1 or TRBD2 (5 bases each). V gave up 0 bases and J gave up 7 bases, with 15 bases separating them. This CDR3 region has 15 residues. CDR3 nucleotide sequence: TGTGCCAGCAGTTTAGCGGGGGTAGCTGTTGGGACCCAGTACTTC. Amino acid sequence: CASSLAGVAVGTQYF.